The table lists the clone carrying this T cell receptor (beta chain) with a count of one. CDR1 GTSNPN and CDR2 SVGIG come from the germline V gene (reference sequence). CDR3 length: 13 residues. V was cut by 0 bases and J by 7 bases, with 12 bases left in between. The data were taken from a study of blood T cell repertoires in COVID-19. Per the study methods: Amplified reference gene primers provided the basis for estimating nucleated cell counts. TCRdb's table, derived via immunoSEQ multiplex PCR, lists solely in-frame clones and lacks some. That table supplies the V and J calls and clone size; D and trimming were determined from the DNA. The sample holds 80,000 to 100,000 clones; around 80% are singletons and the top ten take roughly 19%.

Specimen: peripheral blood. The chain has TRBV30 and TRBJ1-2, with D uncertain. This sequence originates from a human donor in a cohort sampled during active COVID-19. As DNA, the CDR3 is TGTGCCTGGAGTGTACGGAGCCCGGGTGGCTACACCTTC. This gives the protein CAWSVRSPGGYTF.